This T cell receptor beta chain was found in a study of T cell responses to AZD1222 COVID-19 vaccine. Study-level results: Just six or seven AZD1222 recipients tested seropositive at baseline. Epitopes outside B.1.351 and B.1.1.7 mutated regions reportedly drew nearly half of spike TCRs. A rise in Spike-specific TCR breadth and depth followed two AZD1222 doses.

This clone was picked up one time. Antigen unknown. Method: immunoSEQ multiplex PCR; TCRdb's copy keeps in-frame clones and lacks some. The data contain about 110,000 clones, over 85% of them singletons. The source material was peripheral blood, sampled on day 0 of AZD1222 vaccination. The sequence was collected from an adult in good health.

CDR3 region: CASSLGYSTDLNTEAFF. The DNA for the CDR3 is TGCGCCAGCAGCTTGGGATACTCGACAGACTTGAACACTGAAGCTTTCTTT. The chain employs TRBV5-1 and TRBJ1-1; a weak D match, TRBD1 (5 bases). CDR1 and CDR2 from the germline V gene are SGHRS and YFSETQ. The CDR3 has 17 residues. Trimming shortened V by 0 bases and J by 0 bases, and 15 bases separated the two germline ends.